The clone carrying this T cell receptor (beta chain) was observed many times. These data are taken from a study of blood T cell repertoires in COVID-19. Sequenced by immunoSEQ multiplex PCR; TCRdb stores in-frame clones only, minus some. Of about 430,000 clones in the sample, around 91% are singletons; the top ten hold roughly 1.1%. Looked up from germline, CDR1 is LNHDA and CDR2 is SQIVND (reference sequence). The CDR3 is 15 amino acids. The V gene end was trimmed by 0 bases and the J gene end by 0 bases; junction bases not matched to a gene: 1. Donors of Cohort 3 who recovered were those that had two negative PCRs, clearance, or symptom resolution.

This TCR was sampled from a man aged 25 to 45 who had recovered from COVID-19. The chain recombines TRBV19 with TRBJ1-1; 7 bases are a match to TRBD1. Material for sequencing was PBMCs or T cells enriched from blood (not recorded which). The CDR3: CASSIEDRLNTEAFF. DNA for the CDR3: TGTGCCAGTAGTATAGAGGACAGGCTGAACACTGAAGCTTTCTTT.